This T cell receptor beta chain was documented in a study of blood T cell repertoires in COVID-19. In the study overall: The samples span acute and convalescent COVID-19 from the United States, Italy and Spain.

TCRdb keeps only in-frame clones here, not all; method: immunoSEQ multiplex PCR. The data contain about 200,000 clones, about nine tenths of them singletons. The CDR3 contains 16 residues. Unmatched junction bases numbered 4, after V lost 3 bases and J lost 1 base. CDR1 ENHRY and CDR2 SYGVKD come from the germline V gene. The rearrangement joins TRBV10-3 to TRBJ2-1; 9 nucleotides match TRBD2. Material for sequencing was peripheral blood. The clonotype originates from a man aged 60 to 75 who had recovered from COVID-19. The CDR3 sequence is CAISELAGPSYNEQFF. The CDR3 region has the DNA TGTGCCATCAGTGAACTAGCGGGCCCTTCCTACAATGAGCAGTTCTTC.